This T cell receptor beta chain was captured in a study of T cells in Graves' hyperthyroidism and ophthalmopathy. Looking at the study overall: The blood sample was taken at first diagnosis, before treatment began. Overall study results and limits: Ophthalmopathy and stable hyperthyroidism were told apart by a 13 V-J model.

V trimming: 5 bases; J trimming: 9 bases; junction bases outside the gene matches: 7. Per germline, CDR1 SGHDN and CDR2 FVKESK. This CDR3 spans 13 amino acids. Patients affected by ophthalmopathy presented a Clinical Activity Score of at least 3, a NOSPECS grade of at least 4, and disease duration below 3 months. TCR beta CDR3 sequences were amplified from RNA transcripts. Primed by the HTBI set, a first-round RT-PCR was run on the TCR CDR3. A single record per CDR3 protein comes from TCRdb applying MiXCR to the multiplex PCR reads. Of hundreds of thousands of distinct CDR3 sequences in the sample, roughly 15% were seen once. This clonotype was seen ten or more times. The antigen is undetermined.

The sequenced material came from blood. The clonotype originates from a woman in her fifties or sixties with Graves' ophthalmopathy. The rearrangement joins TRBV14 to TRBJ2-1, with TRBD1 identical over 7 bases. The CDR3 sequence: CASSETGLGEQFF. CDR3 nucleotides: TGTGCCAGCAGCGAGACAGGGCTGGGTGAGCAGTTCTTC.